This T cell receptor (beta chain) is from a study of cytomegalovirus exposure and HLA in healthy donors. Study outcomes and limitations: At a 0.05 false discovery rate, a later analysis found over 15,000 TCR beta sequences to be associated with HLA alleles.

Comment on this clone: The antigen is undetermined.

This PCR relied on a set of 60 Vbeta primers and 13 Jbeta primers. Clones were read by immunoSEQ multiplex PCR, and TCRdb kept only the in-frame ones, dropping some. This sample yields about 93,000 clones, of which around 78% are seen a single time; approximately 0.56% belongs to the top ten. The clonotype was recovered from a man under 40 in good health and CMV-seronegative. The sequenced sample was PBMCs.

The CDR3 spells CASSLVGGMNTEAFF. The CDR3 nucleotides are TGTGCCAGCAGCTTAGTTGGGGGGATGAACACTGAAGCTTTCTTT. The gene calls are TRBV7-6 and TRBJ1-1, with D perhaps TRBD1 (5 bases). The CDR3 is made up of 15 amino acids. Germline loops: CDR1 SGHVS, CDR2 FNYEAQ. V shed 1 base and J shed 0 bases, with 9 bases lying between them.